This T cell receptor beta chain stems from a study of PD-1 blockade in classical Hodgkin lymphoma. Points from the study as a whole: By C4D1, CD4+ diversity increased significantly, especially in complete responders. Before treatment, TCR diversity in newly diagnosed patients was reportedly lower than in healthy donors.

Concerning this clone itself: The target antigen is unknown.

Specified time point: cycle 4 day 1 (C4D1), after 6 weeks of nivolumab. With no exception, relapse followed autologous stem cell transplantation in all patients, and brentuximab vedotin exposure varied. Some clones are missing from TCRdb's copy, which holds only in-frame ones; the method was immunoSEQ multiplex PCR. Altogether 100,000 or so clones are present, 93% being singletons, with the ten largest covering 2%. With 3 bases removed from V and 6 bases from J, the gap between germline ends came to 20 bases. Looked up from germline, CDR1 is SEHNR and CDR2 is FQNEAQ (reference sequence). The CDR3 is made up of 17 amino acids.

The receptor was derived from a human donor with classical Hodgkin lymphoma. The chain links TRBV7-9 to TRBJ1-4; D is uncertain. The specimen comprised peripheral blood mononuclear cells (PBMCs), sampled before the fourth cycle of nivolumab. CDR3 amino acids: CASSLEPWAGGDEKLFF. As DNA, the CDR3 is TGTGCCAGCAGCTTGGAGCCTTGGGCCGGAGGAGATGAAAAACTGTTTTTT.